One and the same sample provided the 18 T cell receptor beta chains below, sequenced in a study of Ad26.COV2.S vaccination and SARS-CoV-2 variants. As for treatment: roughly 18 received Ad26.COV2.S at low or high dose, single or two shots; roughly five received placebo; per-sample allocation not given. Collection of samples fell on day 63 after the first vaccine or placebo injection. The protocol was immunoSEQ multiplex PCR, while the TCRdb copy is restricted to in-frame clones and leaves out a portion. The sample carries about 350,000 clones, approximately 86% recorded once. The sequencing used peripheral blood, collected in a trial of Ad26.COV2.S vaccine versus placebo. These receptors were obtained from a person aged 18-60 years who received the Ad26.COV2.S COVID-19 vaccine or a placebo.

The chain joins TRBV28 to TRBJ1-5; 9 bases agree with TRBD1. The germline V gene has CDR1 MDHEN and CDR2 SYDVKM. Unmatched junction bases numbered 7, after V lost 3 bases and J lost 7 bases. This CDR3 is built from 15 residues. The CDR3 DNA sequence: TGTGCCAGCAGTTTCCCGGGACAGGGAGGCCAGCCCCAGCATTTT. This gives the protein CASSFPGQGGQPQHF. Based on the CDR3 plus reference TRBV28 and TRBJ1-5, the full variable domain is DVKVTQSSRYLVKRTGEKVFLECVQDMDHENMFWYRQDPGLGLRLIYFSYDVKMKEKGDIPEGYSVSREKKERFSLILESASTNQTSMYLCASSFPGQGGQPQHFGDGTRLSIL.

J is TRBJ2-1 and V is TRBV7-9, with 9 bases fitting TRBD1. The length of the CDR3 is 17 residues. The germline V gene encodes CDR1 SEHNR and CDR2 FQNEAQ (reference sequence). J was trimmed by 3 bases and V by 4 bases; bases with no gene match: 10. The CDR3 nucleotides read TGTGCCAGCAGCTCGCATCCGGGACAGGGTTACTACAATGAGCAGTTCTTC. Protein product: CASSSHPGQGYYNEQFF.

The rearrangement uses TRBV7-2 and TRBJ2-7, with 7 bases lining up with TRBD1. CDR1 and CDR2 (germline): SGHTA, FQGNSA. V lost 4 bases and J lost 2; bases outside the gene matches: 2. This CDR3 contains 13 residues. The CDR3 here is CASSSDRTYEQYF. DNA for the CDR3: TGTGCCAGCAGCTCGGACAGGACCTACGAGCAGTACTTC.

CDR3 in amino acids: CASNGAGDVTQYF. The CDR3 bases are TGTGCCAGCAATGGAGCAGGGGACGTTACGCAGTATTTT. This chain joins TRBV12-3 or TRBV12-4 and TRBJ2-3; D may be TRBD1 (6 bases). This CDR3 is 13 amino acids long. V was cut by 7 bases and J by 8 bases, with 16 bases left in between.

This clone was recorded once. The junction does not match germline at one end; this may be a read error. This rearrangement joins TRBV6-1 to TRBJ1-6; perhaps TRBD1 as D (6 bases). This CDR3 has 16 amino acids. The germline gives CDR1 MNHNS, CDR2 SASEGT. CDR3 amino acids: CASSEGGQGYSSPLHF. CDR3 nucleotide sequence: TGTGCCAGCAGTGAAGGGGGACAAGGGTATAGTTCACCCCTCCACTTT.

V gene TRBV4-3 combines with J gene TRBJ1-2, with 8 positions matching TRBD1. Trimming at V came to 2 bases and at J to 7 bases, leaving 9 bases not matched to a gene. The germline CDR1 and CDR2 sequences are LGHNA and YSLEER. The CDR3 is 15 residues long. The CDR3 is CASSQPDRVGSGYTF. CDR3 nucleotide sequence: TGCGCCAGCAGCCAACCGGACAGGGTTGGTTCTGGCTACACCTTC.

The chain uses TRBV5-1 and TRBJ2-6; D is unresolved. V lost 6 bases and J 0 bases, leaving 7 bases between the germline ends. Germline CDR1 SGHRS, CDR2 YFSETQ. The length of the CDR3 is 14 residues. The CDR3 DNA reads TGCGCCAGCACCGGTCGCTCTGGGGCCAACGTCCTGACTTTC. This translates into CASTGRSGANVLTF. The variable domain in full, completed from reference TRBV5-1 and TRBJ2-6, reads KAGVTQTPRYLIKTRGQQVTLSCSPISGHRSVSWYQQTPGQGLQFLFEYFSETQRNKGNFPGRFSGRQFSNSRSEMNVSTLELGDSALYLCASTGRSGANVLTFGAGSRLTVL.

The chain has TRBV29-1 and TRBJ2-7, with D possibly TRBD1 on 5 matching bases. This CDR3 is built from 13 residues. V was pared by 7 bases and J by 2 bases, with 15 bases between. Germline V gene lookup returns CDR1 SQVTM and CDR2 ANQGSEA. This CDR3 is CSAGQGEPYEQYF. DNA for the CDR3: TGCAGCGCTGGGCAAGGGGAACCCTACGAGCAGTACTTC.

V gene TRBV6-5 combines with J gene TRBJ2-7; the D gene is possibly TRBD1 (6 bases). V gave up 5 bases and J gave up 1 base, with 15 bases separating them. Looked up from germline, CDR1 is MNHEY and CDR2 is SVGAGI. This CDR3 contains 15 residues. The CDR3 bases are TGTGCCAGCAGTCCCGCCGGGACACTGTCCTACGAGCAGTACTTC. Its protein product is CASSPAGTLSYEQYF.

The V call is TRBV7-9, the J call TRBJ2-1; unclear D gene. The CDR3 is 14 amino acids. The germline V and J ends were trimmed by 2 bases and 10 bases, with 15 bases remaining between them. The germline V gene encodes CDR1 SEHNR and CDR2 FQNEAQ (reference sequence). In nucleotides, the CDR3 is TGTGCCAGCAGCTTATTGGGCGCGGAGAGGGAGCAGTTCTTC. Protein sequence: CASSLLGAEREQFF.

The chain employs TRBV10-3 and TRBJ1-1, with D maybe TRBD1 (5 bases). V was shortened by 6 bases and J by 1 base, with 12 bases between the two germline ends. This CDR3 has 14 amino acids. Germline loops: CDR1 ENHRY, CDR2 SYGVKD. In nucleotides, the CDR3 is TGTGCCATCAGCCCCGGGGCACGGAACACTGAAGCTTTCTTT. It yields the protein CAISPGARNTEAFF.

The chain employs TRBV7-2 and TRBJ2-2; TRBD2 matches at 14 bases. The CDR3 is made up of 16 amino acids. J lost 7 bases, V lost 5 bases, and 6 bases had no gene match. From germline, CDR1 is SGHTA and CDR2 FQGNSA. This chain's CDR3 is CASSLTSGRAGGELFF. In DNA, the CDR3 is TGTGCCAGCAGCCTGACTAGCGGGAGGGCCGGCGGGGAGCTGTTTTTT.

The sample holds one count of this clone. The rearrangement uses TRBV11-2 and TRBJ2-7; 7 bases fit TRBD2. V lost 1 base to trimming and J lost 4 bases; unmatched junction nucleotides: 7. The CDR3 has 15 amino acids. The germline V gene has CDR1 SGHAT and CDR2 FQNNGV. The CDR3 region has the DNA TGTGCCAGCAGCTTAGCGGGGAGGGGCGAGTACGAGCAGTACTTC. This sequence encodes CASSLAGRGEYEQYF.

This clone was counted between two and nine times. The rearrangement uses TRBV24-1 and TRBJ1-6; tentatively, D is TRBD1 (5 bases). CDR1 and CDR2 from the germline V gene are KGHDR and SFDVKD. The ends were cut back, 4 bases at V and 4 bases at J, with 7 bases in the middle. The CDR3 is made up of 14 amino acids. The CDR3 sequence is CATSDGAYNSPLHF. The DNA of the CDR3 is TGTGCCACCAGTGACGGGGCGTATAATTCACCCCTCCACTTT.

The chain carries TRBV14 and TRBJ2-2; TRBD1 aligns across 8 bases. V trimming: 4 bases; J trimming: 5 bases; junction bases outside the gene matches: 6. Per germline, CDR1 SGHDN and CDR2 FVKESK. The CDR3 is made up of 15 amino acids. CDR3 in DNA: TGTGCCAGCAGCCGGTGGACAGGGATGACCGGGGAGCTGTTTTTT. Protein sequence: CASSRWTGMTGELFF.

The chain couples TRBV7-9 to TRBJ1-2; D not resolved. This CDR3 spans 14 amino acids. Trimming took off 5 bases at V and 2 bases at J, with 12 bases between the two ends. The germline V gene has CDR1 SEHNR and CDR2 FQNEAQ (reference sequence). The CDR3 spells CASSLSSVNYGYTF. CDR3 DNA: TGTGCCAGCAGCCTGAGTTCAGTGAACTATGGCTACACCTTC.

This chain connects TRBV10-2 to TRBJ2-5; D is ambiguous. CDR1 and CDR2 from the germline V gene are WSHSY and SAAADI. Trimming shortened V by 0 bases and J by 4 bases, and 6 bases separated the two germline ends. This CDR3 has 13 amino acids. In DNA form, the CDR3 reads TGCGCCAGCAGTGAGTCGGCCGGAGAGACCCAGTACTTC. Translated: CASSESAGETQYF.

The rearrangement joins TRBV29-1 to TRBJ1-2, with a tentative D call TRBD1 (6 bases). The V and J ends lost 3 bases and 8 bases respectively, with 10 bases between them. The CDR3 length is 11 residues. Per germline, CDR1 SQVTM and CDR2 ANQGSEA. For the CDR3, the DNA is TGCAGCGTTGAGGGGGCAGAGGGCTACACCTTC. It codes for CSVEGAEGYTF. Variable domain in full (rest from reference TRBV29-1 and TRBJ1-2): SAVISQKPSRDICQRGTSLTIQCQVDSQVTMMFWYRQQPGQSLTLIATANQGSEATYESGFVIDKFPISRPNLTFSTLTVSNMSPEDSSIYLCSVEGAEGYTFGSGTRLTVV.